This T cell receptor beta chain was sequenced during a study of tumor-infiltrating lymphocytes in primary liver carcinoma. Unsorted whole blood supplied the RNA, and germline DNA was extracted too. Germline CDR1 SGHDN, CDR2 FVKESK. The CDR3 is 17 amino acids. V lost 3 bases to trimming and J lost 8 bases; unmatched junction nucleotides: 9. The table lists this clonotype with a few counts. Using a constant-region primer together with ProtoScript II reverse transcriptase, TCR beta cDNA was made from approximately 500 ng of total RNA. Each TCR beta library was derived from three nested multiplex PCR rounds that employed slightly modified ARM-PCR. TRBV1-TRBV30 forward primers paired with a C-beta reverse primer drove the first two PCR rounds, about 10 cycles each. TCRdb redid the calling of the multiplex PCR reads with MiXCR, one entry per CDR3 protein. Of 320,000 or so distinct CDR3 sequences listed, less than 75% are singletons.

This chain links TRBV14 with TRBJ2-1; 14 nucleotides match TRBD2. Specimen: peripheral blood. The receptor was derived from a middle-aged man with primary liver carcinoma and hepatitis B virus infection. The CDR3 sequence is CASSHRLRTSGRYEQFF. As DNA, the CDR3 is TGTGCCAGCAGCCACAGACTACGGACTAGCGGGAGGTATGAGCAGTTCTTC.